Listed below are T cell receptor beta chains from one sample, sequenced in a study of shared clonotypes between healthy human individuals. TCRdb's copy holds only in-frame clones and misses some; the assay was immunoSEQ multiplex PCR. The sample records about 320,000 clones, more than 75% being singletons. Sequencing used memory CD8+ T cells sorted from blood. The receptor set was obtained from a man aged 18 to 30 in good health. The CDR3 runs from the conserved cysteine through the conserved F or W. A D gene is named only where the DNA matches it firmly. Part of the rows lack a size; the others show once, few, many or a class for expanded clones.

size,V,D,J,CDR3,DNA
.,TRBV4-1,TRBD1,TRBJ2-5,CASSPTGQVQETQYF,TGCGCCAGCAGCCCCACTGGACAGGTTCAAGAGACCCAGTACTTC
.,TRBV9,.,TRBJ1-1,CASSPPPQGLNTEAFF,TGTGCCAGCAGCCCCCCGCCACAGGGCCTGAACACTGAAGCTTTCTTT
.,TRBV2,TRBD2,TRBJ2-3,CASSETSGRTDTQYF,TGTGCCAGCAGTGAAACTAGCGGGAGAACAGATACGCAGTATTTT
.,TRBV27,TRBD1,TRBJ2-7,CASSFLAGQGYEQYF,TGTGCCAGCAGTTTTTTGGCGGGACAGGGATACGAGCAGTACTTC
.,TRBV5-1,TRBD1,TRBJ2-5,CASSPRQGIFQETQYF,TGCGCCAGCAGCCCCCGACAGGGGATTTTCCAAGAGACCCAGTACTTC
few,TRBV19,.,TRBJ1-6,CASSIGSSYNSPLHF,TGTGCCAGTAGTATCGGCAGCTCCTATAATTCACCCCTCCACTTT
few,TRBV29-1,.,TRBJ2-5,CSVGREETQYF,TGCAGCGTTGGACGGGAAGAGACCCAGTACTTC
.,TRBV5-4,.,TRBJ2-7,CASSLAGPLYEQYF,TGTGCCAGCAGCTTGGCCGGCCCCCTCTACGAGCAGTACTTC
.,TRBV5-4,TRBD2,TRBJ2-7,CASSFRAGGDYEQYF,TGTGCCAGCAGCTTTCGGGCGGGAGGGGACTACGAGCAGTACTTC
.,TRBV30,.,TRBJ1-1,CAWSGQSNTEAFF,TGTGCCTGGTCAGGGCAGTCGAACACTGAAGCTTTCTTT
.,TRBV5-6,.,TRBJ1-1,CASSLELGHPEVEAFF,TGTGCCAGCAGCTTGGAACTGGGACACCCGGAAGTAGAAGCTTTCTTT
.,TRBV19,.,TRBJ2-2,CATENTGELFF,TGTGCCACCGAGAACACCGGGGAGCTGTTTTTT
.,TRBV11-3,TRBD2,TRBJ2-1,CASSLELAGHNEQFF,TGTGCCAGCAGCTTAGAACTAGCGGGACACAATGAGCAGTTCTTC
.,TRBV10-1,TRBD2,TRBJ2-1,CASSESGGRAPYNEQFF,TGCGCCAGCAGTGAGTCGGGCGGGAGGGCCCCCTACAATGAGCAGTTCTTC
.,TRBV27,TRBD1,TRBJ1-6,CASTLGAGGRGSPLHF,TGTGCCAGCACCCTAGGGGCAGGGGGCAGAGGTTCACCCCTCCACTTT
.,TRBV9,.,TRBJ2-3,CASSVETDTQYF,TGTGCCAGCAGCGTGGAGACAGATACGCAGTATTTT
.,TRBV18,TRBD1,TRBJ2-1,CASSQGTGLADEQFF,TGTGCCAGCTCACAGGGGACAGGGCTGGCCGATGAGCAGTTCTTC
few,TRBV7-9,.,TRBJ2-7,CASEPLSGNYEQYF,TGTGCCAGCGAGCCTCTTAGCGGAAACTACGAGCAGTACTTC
.,TRBV4-1,TRBD2,TRBJ2-3,CASSARTASGTDTQYF,TGCGCCAGCAGCGCCCGGACGGCTAGCGGTACAGATACGCAGTATTTT
.,TRBV5-1,TRBD2,TRBJ2-1,CASSAGLAFYNEQFF,TGCGCCAGCAGCGCGGGACTAGCGTTTTACAATGAGCAGTTCTTC
.,TRBV11-2,TRBD1,TRBJ2-7,CASSLRTGKVYEQYF,TGTGCCAGCAGCTTGAGGACAGGGAAGGTCTACGAGCAGTACTTC
.,TRBV6-5,TRBD2,TRBJ2-7,CASRTSGTTYEQYF,TGTGCCAGCAGGACTAGCGGGACCACCTACGAGCAGTACTTC
.,TRBV9,.,TRBJ2-2,CASSIRTDWNTGELFF,TGTGCCAGCAGCATCCGGACAGATTGGAACACCGGGGAGCTGTTTTTT
once,TRBV7-7,.,TRBJ2-1,CASSLAPGYDEQFF,TGTGCTAGCAGCTTAGCGCCAGGGTACGATGAGCAGTTCTTC
.,TRBV7-9,TRBD2,TRBJ2-1,CASSTLAGGFHEQFF,TGTGCCAGCAGCACCTTAGCGGGAGGTTTCCATGAGCAGTTCTTC
once,TRBV5-4,.,TRBJ2-1,CASSLEHGYNEQFF,TGTGCCAGCAGCTTGGAACACGGATACAATGAGCAGTTCTTC
.,TRBV7-7,.,TRBJ2-7,CASSLVSTALEAYEQYF,TGTGCTAGCAGCTTAGTTTCTACCGCTCTTGAAGCCTACGAGCAGTACTTC
.,TRBV6-4,TRBD2,TRBJ2-7,CASSDHPGLAGGLSYEQYF,TGTGCCAGCAGTGACCATCCGGGACTAGCGGGGGGGCTTTCCTACGAGCAGTACTTC
many,TRBV11-2,TRBD1,TRBJ1-2,CASSLAPGTGNNYGYTF,TGTGCCAGCAGCTTAGCCCCCGGGACAGGGAATAACTATGGCTACACCTTC
.,TRBV4-1,.,TRBJ2-4,CASSQGFGPPEVAKNIQYF,TGCGCCAGCAGCCAAGGATTCGGGCCGCCGGAGGTGGCCAAAAACATTCAGTACTTC
.,TRBV7-9,.,TRBJ1-5,CASSLGADQHF,TGTGCCAGCAGCCTAGGGGCGGATCAGCATTTT
.,TRBV10-2,.,TRBJ2-7,CASSVGTSYEQYF,TGCGCCAGCAGTGTAGGGACCTCCTACGAGCAGTACTTC
.,TRBV5-5,TRBD1,TRBJ2-7,CASSLGQGDYEQYF,TGTGCCAGCAGCTTGGGACAGGGGGACTACGAGCAGTACTTC
.,TRBV27,.,TRBJ1-6,CASSLGRTFNSPLHF,TGTGCCAGCAGCCTGGGGCGAACGTTTAATTCACCCCTCCACTTT
.,TRBV10-2,.,TRBJ1-5,CASSESQDGPNQPQHF,TGCGCCAGCAGTGAGTCCCAGGACGGCCCCAATCAGCCCCAGCATTTT
.,TRBV13,TRBD1,TRBJ2-1,CASSPEGGASYNEQFF,TGTGCCAGCAGCCCTGAAGGGGGCGCCTCCTACAATGAGCAGTTCTTC
.,TRBV5-1,.,TRBJ1-6,CASSKDGVSYNSPLHF,TGCGCCAGCAGCAAGGACGGGGTCTCCTATAATTCACCCCTCCACTTT
once,TRBV27,.,TRBJ1-1,CASSLWPSGLNTEAFF,TGTGCCAGCAGTTTATGGCCCTCGGGGCTGAACACTGAAGCTTTCTTT
.,TRBV29-1,TRBD1,TRBJ2-3,CSVTGQGAEDTQYF,TGCAGCGTGACGGGACAGGGGGCCGAAGATACGCAGTATTTT
.,TRBV30,.,TRBJ2-7,CAWSYGNSYEQYF,TGTGCCTGGAGTTACGGCAACTCCTACGAGCAGTACTTC
.,TRBV7-8,TRBD2,TRBJ2-1,CASSLVGLAYNEQFF,TGTGCCAGCAGCTTAGTGGGACTAGCGTACAATGAGCAGTTCTTC
.,TRBV4-1,.,TRBJ2-7,CASSQDFTGFSEQYF,TGCGCCAGCAGCCAAGACTTCACAGGTTTCTCCGAGCAGTACTTC
.,TRBV30,.,TRBJ1-1,CAWGRGNTEAFF,TGTGCCTGGGGGAGGGGGAACACTGAAGCTTTCTTT
.,TRBV5-6,.,TRBJ1-2,CASSLSSGNYGYTF,TGTGCCAGCAGCTTATCCAGCGGTAACTATGGCTACACCTTC
.,TRBV18,.,TRBJ1-4,CASSPPAEPTNEKLFF,TGTGCCAGCTCACCACCGGCGGAACCAACTAATGAAAAACTGTTTTTT
.,TRBV5-4,.,TRBJ2-7,CASSFEGPGLFEQYF,TGTGCCAGCAGCTTCGAGGGGCCGGGGTTATTCGAGCAGTACTTC
.,TRBV13,.,TRBJ2-4,CASSLKGAATKNIQYF,TGTGCCAGCAGCTTAAAAGGTGCGGCGACCAAAAACATTCAGTACTTC
.,TRBV5-1,TRBD1,TRBJ2-7,CASSLGDRADEQYF,TGCGCCAGCAGCTTGGGGGACAGGGCGGACGAGCAGTACTTC
.,TRBV30,TRBD1,TRBJ1-2,CAWSDPGTDYGYTF,TGTGCCTGGAGTGACCCCGGGACAGACTATGGCTACACCTTC
.,TRBV5-4,TRBD1,TRBJ2-7,CASSNLSGQQQYF,TGTGCCAGCAGCAATCTCTCGGGACAGCAGCAGTACTTC
.,TRBV5-6,TRBD1,TRBJ1-3,CASSPWTGGNTIYF,TGTGCCAGCAGCCCCTGGACAGGGGGAAACACCATATATTTT
.,TRBV4-2,.,TRBJ2-1,CASSPRLARDYNEQFF,TGTGCCAGCAGCCCAAGATTAGCGAGGGACTACAATGAGCAGTTCTTC
.,TRBV28,.,TRBJ2-5,CASSFEGTAYQETQYF,TGTGCCAGCAGTTTTGAGGGGACGGCGTACCAAGAGACCCAGTACTTC